This T cell receptor (beta chain) comes out of a study of T cells in Graves' hyperthyroidism and ophthalmopathy (dated by TCRdb to the late 2010s). About the study as a whole: Peripheral blood was collected at initial diagnosis, before any treatment. TCR V-J signatures able to tell the groups apart were searched for in a discovery cohort of 100 patients, of whom more than 40 had Graves' ophthalmopathy and around 57 had stable Graves' hyperthyroidism. Prospective prediction of ophthalmopathy was tested in an independent validation cohort consisting of some 19 hyperthyroidism patients and around 16 patients who later progressed to ophthalmopathy. The 80 to 100 discovery patients were randomly divided into training and test sets at a 7:3 ratio. Thyroid tissue and blood T-cell repertoires from about six Graves' hyperthyroidism patients were also compared in the study. After sampling, hyperthyroidism patients received methimazole starting at 30 mg daily, and ophthalmopathy patients received high-dose intravenous methylprednisolone. The paper reports TCR Vbeta CDR3 sequencing of approximately 130 peripheral blood samples: some 41 ophthalmopathy, roughly 80 hyperthyroidism and some 17 progressor patients. The research as a whole found: A 13 V-J signature model separated ophthalmopathy from stable hyperthyroidism, with approximately 86% sensitivity and 81.08% specificity in cross-validation and 80%/75% in testing. In validation, progression to ophthalmopathy was predicted by the model with 55% to 71% sensitivity and around 76% specificity, a median of 6.5 months before onset. Sample size was not statistically predetermined, and investigators were not blinded to group allocation. Blood samples also contained most of the expanded thyroid clonotypes (frequency above 0.001), which suggests that blood repertoires may reflect thyroid immune responses.

Remarks on this clonotype: Its recognized antigen is unknown. Qualities for individual bases were not recorded, and no much larger clone is one base off.

Amplification of TCR beta CDR3 regions was carried out from RNA transcripts. A first-round RT-PCR of the TCR CDR3 used the HTBI primer set with the Qiagen OneStep RT-PCR kit. Libraries were constructed in a second round of multiplex PCR, after which size selection and purification were performed. The libraries were sequenced on an Illumina HiSeq2000 using paired-end 100 bp reads. From the authors' description of their analysis: SOAPnuke was used to process the raw data, removing reads that contained adapters or uncalled bases, had a mean Phred below 15, or lacked an exact match to the constant primer or identifier. COPE v1.2.5 was used to merge the high-quality paired reads, and each unique nucleotide sequence was defined as a clonotype. Clonotypes were aligned to IMGT TRBV, TRBD and TRBJ reference segments using MiTCR v1.1. The analysis included only V-J combinations with a frequency above 0.0001, which together covered around 99% of the repertoires. A TCS score was defined as the ratio between F50 (clonal expansion) and ExV (chaos), using BLOSUM62-based TCRdist between CDR3 peptides within each V-J. Welch's t-statistics and random forest reduced fewer than 550 V-J features to 13, which were used in a naive Bayes classifier (R e1071). TCRdb reran the public reads through fastp at Q25 and MiXCR, keeping productive beta chains. For every CDR3 protein sequence, its rows merge into one entry that carries the most common genes and DNA. What appears here as the V and J calls and clone size reflects TCRdb's work, not the paper's. The sample table contains 500,000 to 750,000 distinct CDR3 sequences; only one count was recorded for 15% to 19% of them. The ten largest account for around 7.3% of the sample.

V trim: 8 bases; J trim: 7 bases; unmatched bases: 8. CDR1 and CDR2 are read off the germline V gene as MNHEY and SVGEGT. The CDR3 sequence holds 14 residues, the cysteine and phenylalanine included. Only the CDR3 DNA stays, 42 bases, in frame from base 1. Stable Graves' hyperthyroidism was defined as no progression to ophthalmopathy during 18 months of follow-up. Hyperthyroidism patients were aged 18 to 65 years and newly diagnosed, with disease duration of less than 2 months. Patients with uncontrolled infections, other autoimmune diseases, pregnancy or lactation were excluded. Clinical symptoms, serum thyroxine and TRAb, thyroid ultrasound, and orbital computed tomography formed the basis for the diagnoses. PBMCs were separated from roughly 9.3 ml of fresh peripheral blood using Ficoll-Paque density gradient centrifugation. Total RNA was extracted using Trizol reagent, and RNA quality was assessed on an Agilent 2100 Bioanalyzer.

Sequencing was carried out using blood. The rearrangement joined TRBV6-2 or TRBV6-3 to TRBJ2-1, and TRBD2 matches 10 of the central bases. This sequence originates from a woman in her 30s with Graves' hyperthyroidism. The DNA sequence is TGTGCCAGCGGCGACGGACTAGCGGCGAATGAGCAGTTCTTC. Its protein is CASGDGLAANEQFF.